This T cell receptor (beta chain) was retrieved from a study of blood T cell repertoires in COVID-19. The CDR3 is made up of 16 amino acids. CDR1 is LNHNV, CDR2 YYDKDF, per germline (reference sequence). The junction had 11 bases not matched to a gene; V was cut back by 4 bases and J by 7 bases. Method: immunoSEQ multiplex PCR; TCRdb's copy keeps in-frame clones and lacks some. The profile shows around 97,000 clones, approximately 90% of them singletons. This chain uses TRBV15 with TRBJ2-1; the match to TRBD1 covers 9 bases. This TCR was sampled from a woman of 80 years or more in a cohort sampled during active COVID-19. Sequencing was carried out using peripheral blood. The CDR3 here is CATSTTRDRVFNEQFF. In DNA form, the CDR3 reads TGTGCCACCAGCACCACCCGGGACAGGGTTTTTAATGAGCAGTTCTTC.